This T cell receptor beta chain was sequenced for a study of cytomegalovirus exposure and HLA in healthy donors. Primers for the PCR totalled 60 Vbeta and 13 Jbeta. The table came from immunoSEQ multiplex PCR; TCRdb's copy has only in-frame clones and leaves some out. Of about 140,000 clones listed, roughly three quarters are singletons. The V end lost 2 bases, the J end lost 1 base, and 23 bases lay between the germline ends. Germline CDR1 is MNHNS and CDR2 is SASEGT. The CDR3 runs 19 residues. V is TRBV6-1 and J is TRBJ1-1, with D hard to call. Sample: PBMCs. This receptor was taken from a woman between 45 and 60 years old in good health and CMV-seronegative. CDR3 protein: CASSERTILHDIGNTEAFF. The CDR3 nucleotides are TGTGCCAGCAGTGAAAGAACAATCCTACACGACATCGGGAACACTGAAGCTTTCTTT.